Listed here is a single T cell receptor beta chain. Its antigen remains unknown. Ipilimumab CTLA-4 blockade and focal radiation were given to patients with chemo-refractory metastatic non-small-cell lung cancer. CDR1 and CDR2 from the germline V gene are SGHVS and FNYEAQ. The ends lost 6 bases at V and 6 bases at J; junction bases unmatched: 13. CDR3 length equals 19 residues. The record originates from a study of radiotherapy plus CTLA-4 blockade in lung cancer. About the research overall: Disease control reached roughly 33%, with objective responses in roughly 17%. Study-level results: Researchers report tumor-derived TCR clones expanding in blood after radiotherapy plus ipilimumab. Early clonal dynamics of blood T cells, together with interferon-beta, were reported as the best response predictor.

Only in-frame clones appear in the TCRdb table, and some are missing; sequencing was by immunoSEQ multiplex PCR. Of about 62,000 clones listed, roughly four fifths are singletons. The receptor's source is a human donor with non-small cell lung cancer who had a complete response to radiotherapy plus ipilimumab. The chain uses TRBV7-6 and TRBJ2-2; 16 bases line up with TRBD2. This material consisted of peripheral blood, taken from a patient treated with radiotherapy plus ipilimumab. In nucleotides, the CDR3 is TGTGCCAGCAGGCAGGGACTAGCGGGAGGGCGGAAGGACGCCGGGGAGCTGTTTTTT. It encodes CASRQGLAGGRKDAGELFF.